Shown below are 6 T cell receptor beta chains from a single sample sequenced in a study of blood T cells in healthy people across ages. Combining a sample-barcoded 5' primer with a J-beta primer mix, a second PCR ran for roughly 6 to 12 cycles. One entry per CDR3 protein, called by TCRdb with MiXCR from the 5' RACE reads. The sample carries more than 750,000 distinct CDR3 sequences, roughly 28% recorded once. A further study also used this sample, focusing on T cells of mothers and their children.

The material sequenced was blood. All receptors derive from a woman aged 40 to 50 in good health.

A few counts support this clonotype. This chain links TRBV18 with TRBJ2-6; either TRBD1 or TRBD2 may supply D (5 bases each). The CDR3 contains 18 residues. The V end lost 3 bases, the J end lost 3 bases, and 18 bases lay between the germline ends. Per germline, CDR1 KGHSH and CDR2 LQKENI. The CDR3 loop reads CASSPPGRTLGGANVLTF. The CDR3 DNA reads TGTGCCAGCTCACCTCCGGGACGGACCCTTGGTGGGGCCAACGTCCTGACTTTC.

With regard to this clonotype: This may arise from a read error, as a much more abundant clone is one base away. This chain uses TRBV11-2 with TRBJ2-3; D tentatively reads TRBD1 or TRBD2 (5 bases each). CDR3 length equals 17 residues. Germline V CDR1 and CDR2: SGHAT, FQNNGV. V was clipped by 5 bases and J by 2 bases, with 20 bases between them. CDR3 region: CASSLMSGTVPTDTQYF. In nucleotides, the CDR3 is TGTGCCAGCAGCCTTATGTCAGGGACCGTACCCACAGATACGCAGTATTTT.

The chain combines TRBV6-5 with TRBJ2-4; D gene unclear. Near its end, the DNA agrees better with TRBJ2-7, so the J call may be wrong. Germline assignment: CDR1 MNHEY and CDR2 SVGAGI. This CDR3 has 14 residues. CDR3 sequence (DNA): TGTGCCAGCAGTTACTCGTGGCCGTCGTACGAGCAGTACTTC. Residues: CASSYSWPSYEQYF.

J is TRBJ1-5 and V is TRBV4-1; the D gene is possibly TRBD1 (5 bases). Trimming removed 3 bases at V and 6 bases at J, with 21 bases between. Germline lookup yields CDR1 MGHRA and CDR2 YSYEKL. The length of the CDR3 is 17 residues. CDR3 protein: CASSQPLQERPRQPQHF. The CDR3 DNA reads as TGCGCCAGCAGCCAGCCTCTACAGGAGCGCCCCCGTCAGCCCCAGCATTTT.

In its sample, this clonotype was seen a few times. The rearrangement joins TRBV7-2 to TRBJ1-2; TRBD1 matches at 10 bases. Germline CDR1 reads SGHTA; CDR2 reads FQGNSA. Trimming took 2 bases from V and 2 from J; bases not matched to a gene: 11. This CDR3 comprises 18 residues. The CDR3: CASSLSLHAGQGNYGYTF. CDR3 nucleotide sequence: TGTGCCAGCAGCTTATCTCTCCACGCGGGACAGGGGAACTATGGCTACACCTTC.

As for this clonotype: A single base separates this from a much larger clone, so it may be a read error. The J gene is TRBJ2-1, the V gene TRBV27; 7 bases agree with TRBD1. CDR1 is MNHEY and CDR2 is SMNVEV in the germline V gene (reference sequence). V was clipped by 5 bases and J by 7 bases; unmatched bases: 8. CDR3 length equals 14 residues. The CDR3, as DNA: TGTGCCAGCAGTCCCAGGGACAGCTGGAATGAGCAGTTCTTC. Protein: CASSPRDSWNEQFF.